One TCR beta chain is described in this entry. Its antigen is not identified. PCR amplification relied on 60 Vbeta primers (plus 13 Jbeta primers). Produced via immunoSEQ multiplex PCR; TCRdb's table is partial and in-frame only. The sample shows around 190,000 clones, 79% of them seen only once. The germline CDR1 and CDR2 sequences are MGHRA and YSYEKL. This CDR3 spans 15 amino acids. The trim removed 0 bases at V and 5 bases at J, leaving 3 bases unmatched. The data were taken from a study of cytomegalovirus exposure and HLA in healthy donors. Looking at the study overall: When about 400 donors were genotyped, around 77% of them were found to fall in the Caucasian-associated ancestry cluster.

The study, taken as a whole, reports: It was confirmed in vitro that three of the CMV-associated chains were specific for CMV antigens. Reports showed the classifier diagnosing cytomegalovirus status with high specificity and sensitivity.

The sample was PBMCs. The rearrangement uses TRBV4-1 and TRBJ2-5, with 10 bases that match TRBD2. The receptor comes from a woman in her 40s in good health and CMV-seronegative. The CDR3 spells CASSQEERGGETQYF. CDR3 DNA sequence: TGCGCCAGCAGCCAAGAAGAGCGGGGGGGGGAGACCCAGTACTTC.